Each of the 27 T cell receptor beta chains below was sequenced from the same sample in a study of metastatic and nonmetastatic thyroid tumors. TCRdb re-processed the PCR reads through MiXCR. Of more than 40,000 clones listed, 20% to 25% are singletons. Every patient was untreated before thyroid surgery. The sample taken for sequencing was tumor tissue. The receptors originated from a female donor with papillary thyroid cancer or a benign thyroid nodule (not recorded which). Some clones in this sample may be carry-over from other donors' samples.

CDR3 residues: CASSQSYEQYF. The CDR3 nucleotides are TGTGCCAGCAGCCAATCCTACGAGCAGTACTTC. The V and J genes are TRBV3-1 and TRBJ2-7; D unresolved. CDR3 length: 11 amino acids. Germline V gives CDR1 LGHDT, CDR2 YNNKEL (reference sequence). The V gene lost 2 bases and the J gene lost 1 base, with 0 bases spanning the gap.

This clone is categorized as medium-sized. DNA for the CDR3: TGCAGTGCTAGAGGGGAGACAGGGGGAGGCTACACCTTC. It encodes CSARGETGGGYTF. The chain uses TRBV20-1 and TRBJ1-2; 9 bases agree with TRBD1. Trimming at V came to 1 base and at J to 8 bases, leaving 5 bases not matched to a gene. The CDR3 is made up of 13 amino acids. Looked up from germline, CDR1 is DFQATT and CDR2 is SNEGSKA (reference sequence).

This clone has at least ten counts. The chain has TRBV7-2 and TRBJ2-5; D not certain. The V end lost 1 base, the J end lost 2 bases, and 5 bases lay between the germline ends. This CDR3 comprises 13 residues. The germline gives CDR1 SGHTA, CDR2 FQGNSA. CDR3 coding DNA: TGTGCCAGCAGCTTAGACCCTCAAGAGACCCAGTACTTC. This translates into CASSLDPQETQYF.

This clone was found many times. This sequence joins TRBV19 and TRBJ1-1; unclear D gene. The V gene's germline CDR1 is LNHDA and CDR2 SQIVND (reference sequence). This CDR3 is built from 15 residues. Trimming took off 3 bases at V and 1 base at J, with 12 bases between the two ends. In DNA form, the CDR3 reads TGTGCCAGTAGTATCCCCCTCGTGGGGAACACTGAAGCTTTCTTT. Translated, it gives CASSIPLVGNTEAFF.

The chain has TRBV7-2 and TRBJ1-2; 9 bases agree with TRBD1. CDR1 is SGHTA and CDR2 is FQGNSA in the germline V gene. V shed 5 bases, J shed 5 bases, and the junction held 6 bases outside the gene matches. The CDR3 is 14 amino acids. CDR3 loop: CASSPGQGRYGYTF. Here the CDR3 DNA reads TGTGCCAGCAGCCCCGGACAGGGGAGGTATGGCTACACCTTC.

This chain links TRBV20-1 with TRBJ1-1, with a tentative D call TRBD1 (5 bases). The germline V gene has CDR1 DFQATT and CDR2 SNEGSKA (reference sequence). The CDR3 is 13 amino acids. V lost 0 bases and J 2 bases, leaving 7 bases between the germline ends. This chain's CDR3 is CSARDRENTEAFF. The CDR3 DNA sequence: TGCAGTGCTAGAGACAGGGAAAACACTGAAGCTTTCTTT.

This clone has a count of ten or more. This chain connects TRBV20-1 to TRBJ2-7; 9 nucleotides match TRBD1. V lost 1 base to trimming and J lost 6 bases; unmatched junction nucleotides: 10. The germline V gene has CDR1 DFQATT and CDR2 SNEGSKA (reference sequence). The CDR3 sequence is 15 residues long. CDR3 in DNA: TGCAGTGCTAGAGCGGGAACAGGGGGCATGGGCGAGCAGTACTTC. Its protein product is CSARAGTGGMGEQYF.

This chain joins TRBV20-1 and TRBJ2-7; D might be TRBD1 (5 bases). Germline assignment: CDR1 DFQATT and CDR2 SNEGSKA (reference sequence). V was pared by 1 base and J by 2 bases, with 12 bases between. The CDR3 runs 14 residues. Here the CDR3 DNA reads TGCAGTGCTAGAGGGACATCCGACACCTACGAGCAGTACTTC. Its translation is CSARGTSDTYEQYF.

The sample holds a few counts of this clone. An end of the junction does not agree with germline; a read error may underlie this. This chain connects TRBV6-2 or TRBV6-3 to TRBJ2-7, with 7 bases aligning to TRBD2. The CDR3 extends over 15 amino acids. CDR1 and CDR2 from the germline V gene are MNHEY and SVGEGT. In DNA form, the CDR3 reads TGTGCCAGCAGTTTAGCTAGCGGTAACTTTTACGATCAGTACTTC. It encodes CASSLASGNFYDQYF.

This clone counts as medium-sized. The genes are TRBV6-1 and TRBJ2-7; unclear D gene. This CDR3 region has 15 residues. The V and J ends lost 3 bases and 3 bases respectively, with 15 bases between them. Looked up from germline, CDR1 is MNHNS and CDR2 is SASEGT. In DNA, the CDR3 is TGTGCCAGCAGTGACCCTTTTAACAGTTACTACGAGCAGTACTTC. Its translation is CASSDPFNSYYEQYF.

The V call is TRBV20-1, the J call TRBJ1-1; 7 positions agree with TRBD1. The CDR3 sequence is 16 residues long. V lost 3 bases, J lost 4 bases, and 14 bases stayed unmatched. Germline values: CDR1 DFQATT, CDR2 SNEGSKA (reference sequence). The DNA for the CDR3 is TGCAGTGCTAGTGCGGCAGGGGGTGTTAAGGGCACTGAAGCTTTCTTT. Protein sequence: CSASAAGGVKGTEAFF.

CDR3 nucleotides: TGTGCCAGCAGGAATCCCACTAGCGGAGGGTACAATGAGCAGTTCTTC. Protein sequence: CASRNPTSGGYNEQFF. The V and J genes are TRBV6-2 or TRBV6-3 and TRBJ2-1; TRBD2 aligns across 8 bases. V lost 6 bases and J lost 4; bases outside the gene matches: 11. The CDR3 is 16 residues long. Per the germline V gene, CDR1 is MNHEY and CDR2 is SVGEGT.

Comments on this clone: At one of its ends the junction is not consistent with the germline gene, which may arise from a read error. The chain employs TRBV6-1 and TRBJ1-2; D may be TRBD1 (5 bases). Germline CDR1 is MNHNS and CDR2 is SASEGT. The CDR3 is made up of 16 amino acids. This CDR3 reads CAISHPGTDPLGGYTF. Written as DNA, the CDR3 is TGTGCCATCAGTCATCCTGGGACCGACCCTCTAGGTGGCTACACCTTC.

This clone has just a few counts. The chain couples TRBV30 to TRBJ2-7, with a possible D match to TRBD1 (6 bases). The V gene lost 1 base and the J gene lost 4 bases, with 8 bases spanning the gap. Per germline, CDR1 GTSNPN and CDR2 SVGIG (reference sequence). The CDR3 loop spans 12 amino acids. The CDR3 DNA follows: TGTGCCTGGAGTGCCAGGGGATACGAGCAGTACTTC. This gives the protein CAWSARGYEQYF.

This clone was observed a few times. This sequence joins TRBV6-2 or TRBV6-3 and TRBJ1-1; 7 nucleotides agree with TRBD1. CDR1 MNHEY and CDR2 SVGEGT come from the germline V gene. The CDR3 sequence is 17 residues long. J lost 0 bases, V lost 5 bases, and 12 bases had no gene match. The CDR3 nucleotides are TGTGCCAGCAGTACCAGTCTAACCGGGACAGTGAACACTGAAGCTTTCTTT. This sequence encodes CASSTSLTGTVNTEAFF.

This clone was observed at least ten times. The V and J genes are TRBV7-9 and TRBJ1-2; D might be TRBD1 (5 bases). Germline V CDR1 and CDR2: SEHNR, FQNEAQ (reference sequence). This CDR3 contains 14 residues. V lost 2 bases, J lost 3 bases, and 10 bases lay in between. The CDR3 loop is CASSLKGRDYGYTF. CDR3 in DNA: TGTGCCAGCAGCTTAAAGGGGAGGGACTATGGCTACACCTTC.

This clone was detected once. The chain joins TRBV10-3 to TRBJ1-1; D perhaps matches TRBD1 (6 bases). CDR3 length: 14 residues. The germline gives CDR1 ENHRY, CDR2 SYGVKD. V shed 10 bases and J shed 0 bases, with 15 bases lying between them. The CDR3 spells CATGRGQMNTEAFF. The CDR3 region has the DNA TGTGCCACGGGAAGGGGACAAATGAACACTGAAGCTTTCTTT.

This rearrangement joins TRBV29-1 to TRBJ2-7; 8 positions match TRBD1. J was trimmed by 3 bases and V by 4 bases; bases with no gene match: 2. From germline, CDR1 is SQVTM and CDR2 ANQGSEA. There are 12 residues in the CDR3. This chain's CDR3 is CSVADRGYEQYF. CDR3 DNA: TGCAGCGTTGCTGACAGGGGCTACGAGCAGTACTTC.

V is TRBV6-1 and J is TRBJ2-7, with TRBD1 matching over 11 bases. The CDR3 covers 13 residues. Per germline, CDR1 MNHNS and CDR2 SASEGT. Trimming at V came to 7 bases and at J to 6 bases, leaving 5 bases not matched to a gene. This CDR3 is CASTAGTGGEQYF. The CDR3 DNA reads TGTGCCAGCACCGCCGGGACAGGGGGCGAGCAGTACTTC.

This clone has ten or more counts. The chain links TRBV20-1 to TRBJ1-2; 9 positions agree with TRBD1. The J segment lost 6 bases and the V segment lost 3 bases, leaving 5 bases of the junction unmatched. Looked up from germline, CDR1 is DFQATT and CDR2 is SNEGSKA (reference sequence). The CDR3 consists of 13 residues. The CDR3 sequence is CSASRTGGHGYTF. The CDR3 DNA reads TGCAGTGCTAGTCGCACAGGGGGCCATGGCTACACCTTC.

This clone was recorded at least ten times. The rearrangement joins TRBV6-5 to TRBJ2-7, with 9 bases that match TRBD2. Germline CDR1 is MNHEY and CDR2 is SVGAGI. There are 15 residues in the CDR3. With 0 bases clipped from V and 0 bases from J, the junction kept 0 bases outside the gene matches. CDR3 loop: CASSYSSGSSYEQYF. Written as DNA, the CDR3 is TGTGCCAGCAGTTACTCTAGCGGGAGCTCCTACGAGCAGTACTTC.

This clone was detected only once. Here the CDR3 reads CATSDPGTSGRMNEQFF. The CDR3 DNA follows: TGTGCCACCAGTGATCCCGGGACTAGCGGGAGGATGAATGAGCAGTTCTTC. This chain links TRBV24-1 with TRBJ2-1, with 15 bases identical to TRBD2. The CDR3 spans 17 residues. Germline CDR1 and CDR2: KGHDR and SFDVKD. V lost 3 bases, J lost 7 bases, and 6 bases stayed unmatched.

This clone was found a few times. The V and J genes are TRBV2 and TRBJ1-6, with a possible D match to TRBD1 (5 bases). CDR3 length: 15 amino acids. Germline V gene lookup returns CDR1 SNHLY and CDR2 FYNNEI. V was clipped by 4 bases and J by 7 bases, with 14 bases between them. In DNA form, the CDR3 reads TGTGCCAGCAGTGCTAGTCCAGGGACCAATTCACCCCTCCACTTT. Protein product: CASSASPGTNSPLHF.

This chain joins TRBV7-3 and TRBJ2-7; TRBD1 might be the D (6 bases). From germline, CDR1 is SGHTA and CDR2 FQGTGA. V was cut by 5 bases and J by 4 bases, with 12 bases left in between. There are 13 residues in the CDR3. CDR3 region: CASSNGQGYEQYF. The CDR3 DNA sequence: TGTGCCAGCAGCAACGGGCAGGGGTACGAGCAGTACTTC.

V and J are TRBV5-4 and TRBJ2-3, with 8 bases that match TRBD1. This CDR3 contains 16 residues. Losses at the gene ends were 3 bases for V and 4 bases for J; bases not matched to a gene: 10. Germline V gene data show CDR1 as SGHNT and CDR2 as YYREEE (reference sequence). CDR3 bases: TGTGCCAGCAGCTCACAGACAGGGGTTATAGCAGATACGCAGTATTTT. Translating it yields CASSSQTGVIADTQYF.

This clone was detected only a few times. This chain links TRBV12-3 or TRBV12-4 with TRBJ2-3, with D perhaps assigned TRBD1 or TRBD2 (5 bases each). V was trimmed by 5 bases and J by 5 bases, leaving 20 bases between them. This CDR3 contains 16 residues. The CDR3 bases are TGTGCCAGCAGTAGTGGACTGGGACCTCATCAAGATACGCAGTATTTT. Amino acid sequence: CASSSGLGPHQDTQYF.

Concerning this clone itself: One junction end disagrees with the germline gene, perhaps due to a read error. CDR3 amino acids: CASSSHHTNEQYF. CDR3 bases: TGTGCCAGCAGCTCCCACCATACCAACGAGCAGTACTTC. The rearrangement joins TRBV5-1 to TRBJ2-7; D remains ambiguous. Germline-derived CDR1 and CDR2 are SGHRS and YFSETQ. The CDR3 spans 13 residues.